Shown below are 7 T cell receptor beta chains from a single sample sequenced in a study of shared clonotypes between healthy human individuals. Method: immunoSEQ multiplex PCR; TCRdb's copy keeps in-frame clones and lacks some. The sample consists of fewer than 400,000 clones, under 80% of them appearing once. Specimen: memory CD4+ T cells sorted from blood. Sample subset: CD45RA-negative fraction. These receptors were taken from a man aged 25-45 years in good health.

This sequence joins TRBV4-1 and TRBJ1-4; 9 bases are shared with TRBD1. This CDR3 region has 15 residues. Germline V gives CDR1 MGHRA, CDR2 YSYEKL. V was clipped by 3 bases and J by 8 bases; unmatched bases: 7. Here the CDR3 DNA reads TGCGCCAGCAGCCATGGGGACAGGGATGGCGAAAAACTGTTTTTT. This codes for CASSHGDRDGEKLFF.

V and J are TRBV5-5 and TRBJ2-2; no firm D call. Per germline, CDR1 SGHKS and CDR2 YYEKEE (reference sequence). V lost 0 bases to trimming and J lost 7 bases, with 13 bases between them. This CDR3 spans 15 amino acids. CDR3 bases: TGTGCCAGCAGCTTGGTTCATGACCGCCTCGGGGAGCTGTTTTTT. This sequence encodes CASSLVHDRLGELFF. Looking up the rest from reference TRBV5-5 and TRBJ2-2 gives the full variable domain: DAGVTQSPTHLIKTRGQQVTLRCSPISGHKSVSWYQQVLGQGPQFIFQYYEKEERGRGNFPDRFSARQFPNYSSELNVNALLLGDSALYLCASSLVHDRLGELFFGEGSRLTVL.

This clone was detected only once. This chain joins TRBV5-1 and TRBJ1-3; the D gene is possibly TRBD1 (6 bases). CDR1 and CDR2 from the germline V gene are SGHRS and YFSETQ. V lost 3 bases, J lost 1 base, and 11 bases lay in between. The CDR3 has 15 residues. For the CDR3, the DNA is TGCGCCAGCAGCTCCCTACAGGGATCTGGAAACACCATATATTTT. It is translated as CASSSLQGSGNTIYF.

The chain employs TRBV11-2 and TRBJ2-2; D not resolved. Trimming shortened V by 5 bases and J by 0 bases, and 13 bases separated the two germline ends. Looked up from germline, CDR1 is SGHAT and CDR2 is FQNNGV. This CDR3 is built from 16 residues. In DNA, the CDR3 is TGTGCCAGCAGCCAAGGCCTGTTCGCGAACACCGGGGAGCTGTTTTTT. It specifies CASSQGLFANTGELFF.

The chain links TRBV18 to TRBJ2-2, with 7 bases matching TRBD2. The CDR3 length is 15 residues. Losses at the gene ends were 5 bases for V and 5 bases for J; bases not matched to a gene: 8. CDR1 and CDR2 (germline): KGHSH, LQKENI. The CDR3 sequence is CASSSGAGTTGELFF. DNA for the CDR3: TGTGCCAGCTCATCAGGAGCGGGAACGACCGGGGAGCTGTTTTTT.

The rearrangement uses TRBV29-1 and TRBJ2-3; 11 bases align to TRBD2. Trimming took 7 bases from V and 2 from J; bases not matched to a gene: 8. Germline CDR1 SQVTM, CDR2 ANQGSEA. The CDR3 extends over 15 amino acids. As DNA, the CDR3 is TGCAGCGAAAGTATAGCGGGAGGGCCCACAGATACGCAGTATTTT. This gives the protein CSESIAGGPTDTQYF.

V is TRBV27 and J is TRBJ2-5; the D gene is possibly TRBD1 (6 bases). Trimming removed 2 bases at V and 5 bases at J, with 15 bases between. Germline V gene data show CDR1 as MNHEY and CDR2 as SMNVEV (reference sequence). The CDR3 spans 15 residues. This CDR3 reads CASSLGPRGLETQYF. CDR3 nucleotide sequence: TGTGCCAGCAGTTTAGGACCCAGGGGTCTGGAGACCCAGTACTTC.